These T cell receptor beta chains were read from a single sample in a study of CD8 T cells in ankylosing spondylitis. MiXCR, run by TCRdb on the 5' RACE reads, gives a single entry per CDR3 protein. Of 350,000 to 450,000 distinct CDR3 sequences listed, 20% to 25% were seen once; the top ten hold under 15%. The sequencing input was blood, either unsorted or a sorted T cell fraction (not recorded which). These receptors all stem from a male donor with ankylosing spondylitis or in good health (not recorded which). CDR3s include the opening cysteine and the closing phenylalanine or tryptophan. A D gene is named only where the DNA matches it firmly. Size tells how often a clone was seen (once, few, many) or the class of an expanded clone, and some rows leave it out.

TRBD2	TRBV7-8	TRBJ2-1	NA	CASSAIPGLANEQFF	TGTGCCAGCAGCGCAATCCCCGGACTAGCCAATGAGCAGTTCTTC
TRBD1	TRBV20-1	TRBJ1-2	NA	CSARGPDRERQGYTF	TGCAGTGCTAGAGGACCGGACAGGGAACGGCAGGGCTACACCTTC
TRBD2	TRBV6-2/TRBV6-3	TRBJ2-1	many	CASSYVAGGPNEQFF	TGTGCCAGCAGTTACGTAGCGGGGGGGCCCAATGAGCAGTTCTTC
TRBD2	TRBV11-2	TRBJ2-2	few	CASSGLAGGPGELFF	TGTGCCAGCAGCGGCCTCGCGGGGGGGCCCGGGGAGCTGTTTTTT
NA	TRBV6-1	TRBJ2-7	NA	CASEGRGPTGLTYEQYF	TGTGCCAGCGAGGGAAGGGGCCCTACGGGACTCACCTACGAGCAGTACTTC
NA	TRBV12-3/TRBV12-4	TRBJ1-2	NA	CASSSSSALGNYGYTF	TGTGCCAGCAGCTCATCCTCGGCATTAGGGAACTATGGCTACACCTTC
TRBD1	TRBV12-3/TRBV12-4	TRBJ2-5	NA	CASSLAGQERQTQYF	TGTGCCAGCAGTTTAGCGGGACAGGAGCGACAGACCCAGTACTTC
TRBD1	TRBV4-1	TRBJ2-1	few	CASSQDRDRDNEQFF	TGCGCCAGCAGCCAAGATCGTGACAGGGACAATGAGCAGTTCTTC
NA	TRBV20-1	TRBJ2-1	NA	CSASGTSYNEQFF	TGCAGTGCTAGCGGGACTTCCTACAATGAGCAGTTCTTC
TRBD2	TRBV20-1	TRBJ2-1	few	CSARALRASGVYNEQFF	TGCAGTGCTAGAGCCCTTAGGGCTAGCGGGGTGTACAATGAGCAGTTCTTC
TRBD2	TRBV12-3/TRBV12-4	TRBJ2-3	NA	CTISTEGRADPLTDTQYF	TGTACCATCAGTACTGAAGGGAGGGCTGACCCCCTCACAGATACGCAGTATTTT